The 9 T cell receptor beta chains below all came from one sample that was sequenced in a study of blood T cell repertoires in COVID-19. TCRdb's copy holds only in-frame clones and misses some; the assay was immunoSEQ multiplex PCR. The sample has around 150,000 clones, roughly four fifths seen once; the top ten hold around 3.2%. The source material was PBMCs or T cells enriched from blood (not recorded which). The source is a woman in her 50s with acute COVID-19.

The chain combines TRBV27 with TRBJ1-1; TRBD1 might be the D (5 bases). CDR1 and CDR2 (germline): MNHEY, SMNVEV (reference sequence). The length of the CDR3 is 13 residues. CDR3 coding DNA: TGTACTTCCCAGGGTATAGGGGACACTGAAGCTTTCTTT. It specifies CTSQGIGDTEAFF.

The chain links TRBV18 to TRBJ2-7; TRBD2 matches 7 bases. The CDR3 runs 15 residues. V lost 1 base and J lost 2; bases outside the gene matches: 5. CDR1 is KGHSH and CDR2 is LQKENI in the germline V gene. The CDR3 sequence is CASSPRVAGAYEQYF. The CDR3 DNA sequence: TGTGCCAGCTCACCACGGGTAGCGGGTGCCTACGAGCAGTACTTC.

The chain links TRBV30 to TRBJ1-1; 7 bases align to TRBD1. The CDR3 has 13 amino acids. The J segment lost 10 bases and the V segment lost 1 base, leaving 9 bases of the junction unmatched. CDR1 and CDR2 (germline): GTSNPN, SVGIG (reference sequence). For the CDR3, the DNA is TGTGCCTGGAGTGCAATTCGACAGGGTAGAGCTTTCTTT. It translates to CAWSAIRQGRAFF.

The gene calls are TRBV19 and TRBJ1-1; D not resolved. The CDR3 contains 14 residues. The germline V and J ends were trimmed by 6 bases and 0 bases, with 11 bases remaining between them. Per the germline V gene, CDR1 is LNHDA and CDR2 is SQIVND (reference sequence). CDR3 nucleotide sequence: TGTGCCAGTAGGCAACAGACCATGAACACTGAAGCTTTCTTT. This encodes CASRQQTMNTEAFF.

The gene calls are TRBV30 and TRBJ1-2, with D unclear. The CDR3 length is 12 residues. CDR1 and CDR2 from the germline V gene are GTSNPN and SVGIG (reference sequence). With 0 bases removed from V and 7 bases from J, the gap between germline ends came to 9 bases. CDR3 DNA sequence: TGTGCCTGGAGTGTTCCGGGAGGTGGCTACACCTTC. Translated, it gives CAWSVPGGGYTF.

This chain connects TRBV4-3 to TRBJ2-7; 9 bases match TRBD1. With V trimmed by 3 bases and J by 7 bases, 13 bases remained unmatched. Germline V lookup: CDR1 LGHNA, CDR2 YSLEER. The CDR3 sequence is 16 residues long. The CDR3 coding sequence is TGCGCCAGCAGCCAGACGTTGGGACAGGGTATGAAGGAGCAGTACTTC. Translated: CASSQTLGQGMKEQYF.

The chain uses TRBV18 and TRBJ2-7, with 10 positions matching TRBD2. The length of the CDR3 is 16 residues. CDR1 is KGHSH and CDR2 is LQKENI in the germline V gene. The ends lost 3 bases at V and 4 bases at J; junction bases unmatched: 9. CDR3 in DNA: TGTGCCAGCTCACCTCCGGGACTAGCGAGAGAATACGAGCAGTACTTC. Its protein is CASSPPGLAREYEQYF.

This rearrangement joins TRBV14 to TRBJ2-1, with D unclear. Trimming removed 4 bases at V and 9 bases at J, with 13 bases between. The germline gives CDR1 SGHDN, CDR2 FVKESK. This CDR3 is built from 13 residues. Here the CDR3 reads CASSRRLSSEQFF. CDR3 in DNA: TGTGCCAGCAGCCGGCGGCTTAGCAGTGAGCAGTTCTTC.

A single count supports this clone. V and J are TRBV19 and TRBJ2-1; D is ambiguous. Germline V gene sequence: CDR1 LNHDA, CDR2 SQIVND (reference sequence). Trimming cost V 7 bases and J 4 bases, with 5 bases left between them. The CDR3 extends over 11 amino acids. DNA for the CDR3: TGTGCCAGTACCCTTTACAATGAGCAGTTCTTC. Its translation: CASTLYNEQFF.